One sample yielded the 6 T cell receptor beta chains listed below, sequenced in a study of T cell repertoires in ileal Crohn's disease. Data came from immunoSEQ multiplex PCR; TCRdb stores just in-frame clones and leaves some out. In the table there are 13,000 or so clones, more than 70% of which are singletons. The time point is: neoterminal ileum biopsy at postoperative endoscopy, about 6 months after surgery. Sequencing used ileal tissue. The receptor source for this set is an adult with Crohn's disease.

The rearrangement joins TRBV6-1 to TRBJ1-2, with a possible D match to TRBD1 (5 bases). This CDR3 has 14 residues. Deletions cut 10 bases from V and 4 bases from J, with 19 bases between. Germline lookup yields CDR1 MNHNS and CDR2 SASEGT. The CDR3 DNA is TGTGCCACCAACCTGGCAGGGCTGGCCTATGGCTACACCTTC. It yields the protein CATNLAGLAYGYTF.

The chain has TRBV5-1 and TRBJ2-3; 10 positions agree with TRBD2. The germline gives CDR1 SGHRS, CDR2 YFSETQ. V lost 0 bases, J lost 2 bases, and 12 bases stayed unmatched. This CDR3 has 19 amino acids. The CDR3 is CASSLGLAGALSYTDTQYF. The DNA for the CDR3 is TGCGCCAGCAGCTTGGGGCTAGCGGGGGCCCTAAGCTACACAGATACGCAGTATTTT.

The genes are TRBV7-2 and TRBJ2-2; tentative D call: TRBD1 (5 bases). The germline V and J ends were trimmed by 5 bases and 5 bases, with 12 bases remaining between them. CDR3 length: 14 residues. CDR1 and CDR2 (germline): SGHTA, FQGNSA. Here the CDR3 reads CASSTTPGTGELFF. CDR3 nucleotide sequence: TGTGCCAGCAGCACGACTCCAGGGACCGGGGAGCTGTTTTTT.

The CDR3 region has the DNA TGTGCTAGTGGTTCCCCCACACAGGGTTTTAGCACTGAAGCTTTCTTT. Amino acid sequence: CASGSPTQGFSTEAFF. The chain links TRBV12-5 to TRBJ1-1, with a weak D call TRBD1 (6 bases). The CDR3 covers 16 residues. Germline V lookup: CDR1 LGHNT, CDR2 FRNRAP. Trimming removed 4 bases at V and 4 bases at J, with 19 bases between.

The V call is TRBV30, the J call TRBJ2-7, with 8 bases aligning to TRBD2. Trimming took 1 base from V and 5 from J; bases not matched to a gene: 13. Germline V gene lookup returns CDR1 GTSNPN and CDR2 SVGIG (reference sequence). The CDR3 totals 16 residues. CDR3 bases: TGTGCCTGGAGTGCCCCCGGACTAGCTTTAAATAACGAGCAGTACTTC. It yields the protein CAWSAPGLALNNEQYF.

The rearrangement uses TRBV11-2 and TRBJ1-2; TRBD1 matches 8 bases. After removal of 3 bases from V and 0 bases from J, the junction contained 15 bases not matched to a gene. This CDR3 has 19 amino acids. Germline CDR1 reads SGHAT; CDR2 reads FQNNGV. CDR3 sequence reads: CASSLQRRGQGEANYGYTF. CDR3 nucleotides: TGTGCCAGCAGCTTGCAAAGGCGTGGACAGGGAGAGGCTAACTATGGCTACACCTTC.